The present T cell receptor (beta chain) was sequenced within a study of blood T cell repertoires in COVID-19. About the study: Samples taken during acute and convalescent COVID-19 were collected in the United States, Italy and Spain.

Authors' methods: Counts of nucleated cells, estimated from reference gene primer amplification, were obtained. Some clones are missing from TCRdb's copy, which holds only in-frame ones; the method was immunoSEQ multiplex PCR. That table is the source of V, J and clone size, and D and trimming were worked out from the DNA. The top ten hold roughly 6% of the sample, which has over 150,000 clones, around 83% seen once. Everyone who took part was roughly 18 to 95 years old, and they came from about two dozen US areas. Participant-given clinical history determined each cohort assignment. Per the germline V gene, CDR1 is SGHRS and CDR2 is YFSETQ. The CDR3 totals 18 residues. Trimming cost V 4 bases and J 3 bases; bases outside gene matches: 15.

The chain employs TRBV5-1 and TRBJ2-4; 8 bases agree with TRBD2. The material sequenced was PBMCs or T cells enriched from blood (not recorded which). The TCR originated in a man aged 35-49 years who had recovered from COVID-19. CDR3 bases: TGCGCCAGCAGCGATCACGTGGCTAGCGGGTTTCTCAAAAACATTCAGTACTTC. Encoded protein: CASSDHVASGFLKNIQYF.